Described below is a single T cell receptor (beta chain) sequence and its context. This record comes from a study of cytomegalovirus exposure and HLA in healthy donors. Overall study: As an earlier analysis found, about 179 million T cells yielded over 95 million unique TCR beta sequences.

The PCR contained 60 Vbeta and 13 Jbeta primers. Produced via immunoSEQ multiplex PCR; TCRdb's table is partial and in-frame only. The sample yields more than 95,000 clones, 80% to 90% seen once. The V gene lost 0 bases and the J gene lost 0 bases, with 12 bases spanning the gap. Germline CDR1 is GTSNPN and CDR2 is SVGIG (reference sequence). CDR3 length equals 15 residues. The TCR sequence derives from a woman in her twenties or thirties in good health and CMV-seronegative. The rearrangement links TRBV30 to TRBJ2-7, with D possibly matching TRBD2 (5 bases). The specimen was PBMCs. DNA of the CDR3: TGTGCCTGGAGTGTAGATAGCGCCTACTCCTACGAGCAGTACTTC. It codes for CAWSVDSAYSYEQYF.